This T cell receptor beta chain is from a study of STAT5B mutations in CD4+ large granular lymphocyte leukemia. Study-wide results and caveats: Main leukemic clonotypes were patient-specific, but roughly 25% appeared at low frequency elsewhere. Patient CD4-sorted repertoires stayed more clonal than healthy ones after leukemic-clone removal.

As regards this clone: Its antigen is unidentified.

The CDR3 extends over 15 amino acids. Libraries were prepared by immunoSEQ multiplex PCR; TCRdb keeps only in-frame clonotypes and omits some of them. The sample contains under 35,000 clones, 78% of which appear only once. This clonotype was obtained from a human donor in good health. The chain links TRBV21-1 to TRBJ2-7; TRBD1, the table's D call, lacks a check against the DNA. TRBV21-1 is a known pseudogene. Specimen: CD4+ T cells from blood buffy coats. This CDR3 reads CASSPRQGKHHEQYF. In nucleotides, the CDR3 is TGTGCCAGCAGCCCCCGACAGGGGAAGCATCACGAGCAGTACTTC.